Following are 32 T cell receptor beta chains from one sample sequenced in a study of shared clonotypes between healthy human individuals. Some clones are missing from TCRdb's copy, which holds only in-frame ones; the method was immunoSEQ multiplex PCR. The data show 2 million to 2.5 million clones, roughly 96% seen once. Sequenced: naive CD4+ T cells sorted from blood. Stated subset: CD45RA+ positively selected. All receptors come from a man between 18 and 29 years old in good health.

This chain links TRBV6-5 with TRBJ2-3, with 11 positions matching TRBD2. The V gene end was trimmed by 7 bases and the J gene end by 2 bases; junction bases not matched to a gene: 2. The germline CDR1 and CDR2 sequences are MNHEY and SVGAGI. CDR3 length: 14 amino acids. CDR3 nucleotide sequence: TGTGCCAGCATAGCGGGAGGGCCCACAGATACGCAGTATTTT. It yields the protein CASIAGGPTDTQYF.

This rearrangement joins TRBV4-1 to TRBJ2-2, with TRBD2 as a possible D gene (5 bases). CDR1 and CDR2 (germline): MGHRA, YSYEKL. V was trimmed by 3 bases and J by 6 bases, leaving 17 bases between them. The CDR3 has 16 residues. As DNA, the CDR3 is TGCGCCAGCAGCCAGGCCACGGGGAAAACGGCCGGGGAGCTGTTTTTT. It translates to CASSQATGKTAGELFF.

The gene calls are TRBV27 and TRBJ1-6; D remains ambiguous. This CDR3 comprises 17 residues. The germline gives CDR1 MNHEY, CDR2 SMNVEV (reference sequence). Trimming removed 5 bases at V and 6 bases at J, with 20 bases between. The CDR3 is CASSPLPGRNLNSPLHF. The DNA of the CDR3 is TGTGCCAGCAGTCCACTCCCAGGACGGAACCTTAATTCACCCCTCCACTTT.

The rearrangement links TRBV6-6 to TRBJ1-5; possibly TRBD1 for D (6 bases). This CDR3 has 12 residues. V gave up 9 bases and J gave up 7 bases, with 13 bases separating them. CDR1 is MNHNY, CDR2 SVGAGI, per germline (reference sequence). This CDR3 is CASNTGWQPQHF. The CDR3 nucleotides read TGTGCCAGTAACACAGGGTGGCAGCCCCAGCATTTT.

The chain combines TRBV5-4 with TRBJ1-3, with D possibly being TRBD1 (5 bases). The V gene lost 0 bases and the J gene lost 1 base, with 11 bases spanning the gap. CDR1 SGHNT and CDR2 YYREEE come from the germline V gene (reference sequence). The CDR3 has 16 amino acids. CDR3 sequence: CASSLGGSRSGNTIYF. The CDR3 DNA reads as TGTGCCAGCAGCTTGGGGGGGTCGAGGTCTGGAAACACCATATATTTT.

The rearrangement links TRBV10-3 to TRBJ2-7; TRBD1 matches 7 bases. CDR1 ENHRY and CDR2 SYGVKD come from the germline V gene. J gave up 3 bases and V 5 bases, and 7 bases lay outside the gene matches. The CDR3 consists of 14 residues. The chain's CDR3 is CAISSGTVSYEQYF. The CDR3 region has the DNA TGTGCCATCAGTTCTGGGACAGTGAGCTACGAGCAGTACTTC.

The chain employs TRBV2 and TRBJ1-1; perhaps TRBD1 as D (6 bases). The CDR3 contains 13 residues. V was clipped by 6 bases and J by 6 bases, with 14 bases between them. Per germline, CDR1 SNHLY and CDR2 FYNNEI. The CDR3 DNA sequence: TGTGCCAGCAGCGGGGGCCCCCTACCTGAAGCTTTCTTT. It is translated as CASSGGPLPEAFF.

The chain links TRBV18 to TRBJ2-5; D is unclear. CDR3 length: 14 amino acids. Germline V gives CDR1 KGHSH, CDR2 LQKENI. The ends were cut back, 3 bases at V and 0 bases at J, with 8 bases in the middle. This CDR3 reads CASSPQYYQETQYF. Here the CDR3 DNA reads TGTGCCAGCTCACCTCAATACTACCAAGAGACCCAGTACTTC. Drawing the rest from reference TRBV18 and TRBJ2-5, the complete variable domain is NAGVMQNPRHLVRRRGQEARLRCSPMKGHSHVYWYRQLPEEGLKFMVYLQKENIIDESGMPKERFSAEFPKEGPSILRIQQVVRGDSAAYFCASSPQYYQETQYFGPGTRLLVL.

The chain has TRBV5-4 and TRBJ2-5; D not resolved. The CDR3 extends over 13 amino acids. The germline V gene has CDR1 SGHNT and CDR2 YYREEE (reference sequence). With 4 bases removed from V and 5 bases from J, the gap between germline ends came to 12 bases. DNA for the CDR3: TGTGCCAGCAGCGTGGCCCTAGATGAGACCCAGTACTTC. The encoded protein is CASSVALDETQYF.

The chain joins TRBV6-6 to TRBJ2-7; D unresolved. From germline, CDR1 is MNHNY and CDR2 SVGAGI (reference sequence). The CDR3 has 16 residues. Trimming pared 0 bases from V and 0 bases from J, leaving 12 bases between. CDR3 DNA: TGTGCCAGCAGTTACTCGGTGGTAGCATACTCCTACGAGCAGTACTTC. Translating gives CASSYSVVAYSYEQYF.

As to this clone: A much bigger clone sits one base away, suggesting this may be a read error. In nucleotides, the CDR3 is TGTGCCAGCAGCTCTAAGTGGGGGTTAGTCACTGAAGCTTCCTTT. Translated, it gives CASSSKWGLVTEASF. The J gene is TRBJ1-1, the V gene TRBV5-4, with a tentative D call TRBD1 (5 bases). CDR1 SGHNT and CDR2 YYREEE come from the germline V gene (reference sequence). CDR3 length: 15 amino acids.

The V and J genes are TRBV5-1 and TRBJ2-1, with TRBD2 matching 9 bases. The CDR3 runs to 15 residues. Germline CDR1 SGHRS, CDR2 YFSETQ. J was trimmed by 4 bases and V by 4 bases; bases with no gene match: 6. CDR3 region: CASSPRLAAYNEQFF. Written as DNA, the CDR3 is TGCGCCAGCAGCCCAAGACTAGCGGCTTACAATGAGCAGTTCTTC.

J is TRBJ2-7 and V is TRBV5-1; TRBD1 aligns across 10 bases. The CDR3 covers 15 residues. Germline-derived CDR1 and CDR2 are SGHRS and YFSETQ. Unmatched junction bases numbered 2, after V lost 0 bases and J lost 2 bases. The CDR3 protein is CASSLVDRGPYEQYF. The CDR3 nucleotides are TGCGCCAGCAGCTTGGTAGACAGGGGGCCCTACGAGCAGTACTTC.

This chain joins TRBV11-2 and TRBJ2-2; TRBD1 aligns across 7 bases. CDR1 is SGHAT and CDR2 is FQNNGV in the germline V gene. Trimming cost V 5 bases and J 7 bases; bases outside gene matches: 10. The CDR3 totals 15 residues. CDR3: CASSRAGTAFGELFF. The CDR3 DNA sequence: TGTGCCAGCAGCAGAGCCGGGACAGCCTTCGGGGAGCTGTTTTTT.

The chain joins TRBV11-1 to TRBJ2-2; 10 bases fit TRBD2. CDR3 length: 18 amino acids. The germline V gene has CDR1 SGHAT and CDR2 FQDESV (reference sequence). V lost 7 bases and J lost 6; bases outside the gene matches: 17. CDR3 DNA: TGTGCCAGCATCCTTAGCGGGGGGCCCAAGGTAGAGTCCGGGGAGCTGTTTTTT. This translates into CASILSGGPKVESGELFF.

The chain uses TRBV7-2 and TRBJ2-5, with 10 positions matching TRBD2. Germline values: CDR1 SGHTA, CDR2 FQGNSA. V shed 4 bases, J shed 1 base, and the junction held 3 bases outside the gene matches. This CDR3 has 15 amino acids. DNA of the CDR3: TGTGCCAGCAGCTACCTAGCGGGGGTCCAAGAGACCCAGTACTTC. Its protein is CASSYLAGVQETQYF.

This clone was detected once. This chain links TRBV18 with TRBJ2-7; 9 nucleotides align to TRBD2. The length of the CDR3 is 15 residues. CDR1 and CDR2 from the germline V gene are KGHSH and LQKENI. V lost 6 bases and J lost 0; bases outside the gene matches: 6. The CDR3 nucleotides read TGTGCCAGCTCCGCTAATAGCGGGAGCTCCTACGAGCAGTACTTC. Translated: CASSANSGSSYEQYF.

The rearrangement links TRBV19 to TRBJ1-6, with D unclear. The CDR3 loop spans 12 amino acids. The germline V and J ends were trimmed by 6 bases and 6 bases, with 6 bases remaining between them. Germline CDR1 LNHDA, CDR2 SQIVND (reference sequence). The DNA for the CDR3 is TGTGCCAGTAGCTCTATTAATTCACCCCTCCACTTT. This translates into CASSSINSPLHF.

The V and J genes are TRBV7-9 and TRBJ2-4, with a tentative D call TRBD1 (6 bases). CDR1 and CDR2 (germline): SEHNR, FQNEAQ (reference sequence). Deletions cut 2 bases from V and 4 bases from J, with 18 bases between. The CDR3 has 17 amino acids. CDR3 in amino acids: CASSLLGQTESKNIQYF. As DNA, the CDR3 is TGTGCCAGCAGCTTACTTGGACAGACCGAATCGAAAAACATTCAGTACTTC.

The CDR3 is CASSLGAGTDTQYF. The CDR3 region has the DNA TGTGCCAGCAGCTTGGGAGCGGGGACAGATACGCAGTATTTT. The rearrangement links TRBV5-6 to TRBJ2-3; 7 bases line up with TRBD2. Germline CDR1 reads SGHDT; CDR2 reads YYEEEE. Unmatched junction bases numbered 1, after V lost 0 bases and J lost 3 bases. CDR3 length: 14 residues.

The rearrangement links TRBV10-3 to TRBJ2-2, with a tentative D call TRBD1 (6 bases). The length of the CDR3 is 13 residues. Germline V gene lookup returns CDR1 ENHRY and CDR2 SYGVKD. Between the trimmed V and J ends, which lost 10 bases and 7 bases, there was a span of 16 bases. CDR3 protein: CASRGLDIGELFF. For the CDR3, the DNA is TGTGCCAGCAGGGGCCTTGATATCGGGGAGCTGTTTTTT.

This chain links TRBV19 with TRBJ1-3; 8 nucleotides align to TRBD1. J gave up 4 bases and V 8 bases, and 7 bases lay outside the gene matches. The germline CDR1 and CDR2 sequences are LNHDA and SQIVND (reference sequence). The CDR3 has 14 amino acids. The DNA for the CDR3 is TGTGCCAGTCAGGGGGCTATTGGCGGAAACACCATATATTTT. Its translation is CASQGAIGGNTIYF. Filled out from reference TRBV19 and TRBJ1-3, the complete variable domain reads DGGITQSPKYLFRKEGQNVTLSCEQNLNHDAMYWYRQDPGQGLRLIYYSQIVNDFQKGDIAEGYSVSREKKESFPLTVTSAQKNPTAFYLCASQGAIGGNTIYFGEGSWLTVV.

The DNA of the CDR3 is TGTGCCAGCAGCCGGGGCGGGGGCAGAAACACAGATACGCAGTATTTT. This sequence encodes CASSRGGGRNTDTQYF. The chain is built from TRBV14 and TRBJ2-3, with a weak D call TRBD2 (7 bases). Trimming left V 4 bases short and J 2 bases short, with 16 bases between. Per the germline V gene, CDR1 is SGHDN and CDR2 is FVKESK. This CDR3 is 16 amino acids long. The full variable domain, completed using reference TRBV14 and TRBJ2-3, is EAGVTQFPSHSVIEKGQTVTLRCDPISGHDNLYWYRRVMGKEIKFLLHFVKESKQDESGMPNNRFLAERTGGTYSTLKVQPAELEDSGVYFCASSRGGGRNTDTQYFGPGTRLTVL.

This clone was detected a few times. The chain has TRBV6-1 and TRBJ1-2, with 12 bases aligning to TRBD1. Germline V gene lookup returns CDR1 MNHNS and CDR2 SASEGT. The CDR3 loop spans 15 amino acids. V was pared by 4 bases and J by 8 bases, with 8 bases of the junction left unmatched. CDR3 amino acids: CASSGWDRGQEGYTF. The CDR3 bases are TGTGCCAGCAGTGGCTGGGACAGGGGGCAGGAGGGCTACACCTTC.

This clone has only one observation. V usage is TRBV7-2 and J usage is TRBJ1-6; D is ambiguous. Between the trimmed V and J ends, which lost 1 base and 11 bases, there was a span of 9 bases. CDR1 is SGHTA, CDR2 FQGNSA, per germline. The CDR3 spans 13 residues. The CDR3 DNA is TGTGCCAGCAGCTTAGATGCGGATCCACCCCTCCACTTT. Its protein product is CASSLDADPPLHF. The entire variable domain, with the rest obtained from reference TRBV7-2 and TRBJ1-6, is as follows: GAGVSQSPSNKVTEKGKDVELRCDPISGHTALYWYRQSLGQGLEFLIYFQGNSAPDKSGLPSDRFSAERTGGSVSTLTIQRTQQEDSAVYLCASSLDADPPLHFGNGTRLTVT.

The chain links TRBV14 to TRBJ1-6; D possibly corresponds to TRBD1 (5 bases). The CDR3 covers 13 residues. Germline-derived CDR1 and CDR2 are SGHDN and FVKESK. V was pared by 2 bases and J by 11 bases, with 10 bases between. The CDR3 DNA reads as TGTGCCAGCAGCCAATCCGGGGGGACACCCCTCCACTTT. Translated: CASSQSGGTPLHF. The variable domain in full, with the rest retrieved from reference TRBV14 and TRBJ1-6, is EAGVTQFPSHSVIEKGQTVTLRCDPISGHDNLYWYRRVMGKEIKFLLHFVKESKQDESGMPNNRFLAERTGGTYSTLKVQPAELEDSGVYFCASSQSGGTPLHFGNGTRLTVT.

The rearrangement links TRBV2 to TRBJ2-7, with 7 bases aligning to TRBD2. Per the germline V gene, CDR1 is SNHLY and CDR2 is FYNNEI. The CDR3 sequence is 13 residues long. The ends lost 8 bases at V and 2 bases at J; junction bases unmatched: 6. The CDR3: CASSPAGTYEQYF. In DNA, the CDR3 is TGTGCCAGCTCCCCAGCGGGGACCTACGAGCAGTACTTC.

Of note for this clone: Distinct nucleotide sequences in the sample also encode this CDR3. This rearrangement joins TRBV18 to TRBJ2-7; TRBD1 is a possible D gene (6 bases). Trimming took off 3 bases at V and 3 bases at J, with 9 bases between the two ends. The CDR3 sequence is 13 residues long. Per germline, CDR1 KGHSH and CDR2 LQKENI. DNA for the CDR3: TGTGCCAGCTCACCCGGACAGCTCTACGAGCAGTACTTC. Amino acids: CASSPGQLYEQYF.

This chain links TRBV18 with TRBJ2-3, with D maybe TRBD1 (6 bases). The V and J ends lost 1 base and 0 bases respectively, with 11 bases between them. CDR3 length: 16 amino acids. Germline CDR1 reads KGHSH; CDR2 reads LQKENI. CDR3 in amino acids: CASSPRGPTSTDTQYF. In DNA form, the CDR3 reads TGTGCCAGCTCACCACGGGGGCCTACTAGCACAGATACGCAGTATTTT.

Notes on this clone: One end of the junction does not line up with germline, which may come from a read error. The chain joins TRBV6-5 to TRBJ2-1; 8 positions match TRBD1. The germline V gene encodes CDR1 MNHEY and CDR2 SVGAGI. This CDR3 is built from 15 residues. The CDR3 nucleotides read TGTGCCGGCAGTTCCCTAGGGGGACAGGACAATGAGCAGTTCTTC. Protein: CAGSSLGGQDNEQFF.

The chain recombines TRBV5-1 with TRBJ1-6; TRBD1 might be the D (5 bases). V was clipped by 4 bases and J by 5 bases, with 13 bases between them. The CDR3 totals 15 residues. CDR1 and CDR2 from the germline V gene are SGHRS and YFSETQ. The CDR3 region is CASSIIGENNSPLHF. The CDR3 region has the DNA TGCGCCAGCAGCATCATAGGGGAAAATAATTCACCCCTCCACTTT.

The CDR3 region has the DNA TGTGCCAGCAGTTTGGAGCTTCTGAGGGAGCTGTTTTTT. Amino acid sequence: CASSLELLRELFF. This chain connects TRBV6-1 to TRBJ2-2, with D unclear. The V end was cut by 5 bases, the J end by 9 bases, with 13 bases between. The germline V gene has CDR1 MNHNS and CDR2 SASEGT. CDR3 length: 13 amino acids.